This T cell receptor beta chain was obtained from a study of blood T cell repertoires in COVID-19. Germline V lookup: CDR1 SNHLY, CDR2 FYNNEI. Trimming took 4 bases from V and 0 from J; bases not matched to a gene: 15. This CDR3 has 18 residues. Source study methods: Amplification from reference gene primers served as the basis for estimated nucleated cell counts. TCRdb keeps only in-frame clones here, not all; method: immunoSEQ multiplex PCR. V, J and clone size derive from that table, while D and trimming were established from the DNA sequence. Of roughly 190,000 clones in the sample, about 83% were seen once.

The sample was peripheral blood. The chain recombines TRBV2 with TRBJ2-7; 7 positions agree with TRBD1. The TCR comes from a man between 18 and 29 years old with active or convalescent COVID-19. The CDR3 nucleotides read TGTGCCAGCAGTGTTATCTTAAGGGGGCCCGCTCCCTCCTACGAGCAGTACTTC. This translates into CASSVILRGPAPSYEQYF.